This T cell receptor beta chain was sequenced for a study of beta chain features in type 1 diabetes. As every portion of the isolated RNA was reverse transcribed, the sequencing read expressed TCRB transcripts. TCRdb's table, derived via immunoSEQ multiplex PCR, lists solely in-frame clones and lacks some. Altogether 95,000 to 150,000 clones are present, about 17% being singletons, with the ten largest covering over 2%. Concerning this clone itself: Antigen specificity is unknown.

Study-level results: All four CD4+ subsets of Type 1 diabetes patients contained TCRB CDR3s that were moderately but significantly shorter. VDJ junctions from patients with type 1 diabetes contained fewer insertions and more deletions.

The sequencing input was central memory CD4+ T cells from blood. The clonotype was recovered from a man younger than 45 with type 1 diabetes.

The CDR3 DNA reads as TGTGCCAGTAGTAAGGGGTGGACGAACACCGGGGAGCTGTTTTTT. This translates into CASSKGWTNTGELFF. The J gene is TRBJ2-2, the V gene TRBV19; possible D gene TRBD1, 5 bases. Germline loops: CDR1 LNHDA, CDR2 SQIVND (reference sequence). The V and J ends lost 4 bases and 0 bases respectively, with 9 bases between them. The CDR3 covers 15 residues.